The clone carrying this TCR beta chain has ten or more counts. The antigen remains undetermined. The presence of a unique molecular identifier marked each TCR cDNA molecule. TCRdb recomputed calls from the 5' RACE reads with MiXCR, one row per CDR3 protein. The sample contains about 17,000 distinct CDR3 sequences, 15% to 20% of which appear only once. These data are taken from a study of spatial heterogeneity in lung cancer. Time point here: blood at routine non-recurrence follow-up after resection. In each case, whole RNA from tumor, nontumor lung or frozen PBMC was sequenced unsorted. Points from the study as a whole: Ubiquitous expanded tumor TCRs showed up in blood more at resection than follow-up.

V was clipped by 7 bases and J by 5 bases, with 11 bases between them. The CDR3 is made up of 12 amino acids. The germline CDR1 and CDR2 sequences are SGHTA and FQGNSA. This specimen was PBMCs, taken at follow-up. The chain joins TRBV7-2 to TRBJ2-5; the D is unclear. This TCR was recovered from a male donor with early-stage non-small cell lung cancer. CDR3 nucleotide sequence: TGTGCCAGCACCTACCTCTCCGAGACCCAGTACTTC. It codes for CASTYLSETQYF.